This TCR beta chain was profiled in a study of blood T cell repertoires in COVID-19. Study-level background: The United States, Italy and Spain supplied acute and convalescent COVID-19 samples.

Repertoires were generated with immunoSEQ multiplex PCR, while TCRdb's copy carries only in-frame clones and drops some. The sample includes approximately 300,000 clones, 90% seen only once; the top ten take approximately 4.3%. With 5 bases clipped from V and 5 bases from J, the junction kept 7 bases outside the gene matches. CDR1 is SGHVS and CDR2 is FNYEAQ in the germline V gene. There are 15 residues in the CDR3. V usage is TRBV7-6 and J usage is TRBJ1-3, with 9 bases matching TRBD1. The sequence was collected from a woman younger than 30 with acute COVID-19. Sequences were obtained from PBMCs or T cells enriched from blood (not recorded which). Written as DNA, the CDR3 is TGTGCCAGCAGCCCGCGGACAGGGGATCGAAACACCATATATTTT. Protein product: CASSPRTGDRNTIYF.